This TCR beta chain was identified in a study of STAT5B mutations in CD4+ large granular lymphocyte leukemia. General observations from the study: The CD4+ versus CD8+ T-LGLL clonality difference may reflect limited sample size. CD4-sorted patient repertoires seemed more clonal than healthy CD4+ repertoires. No patients shared main leukemic clonotypes, though 20% to 25% appeared at low frequency elsewhere.

V was trimmed by 0 bases and J by 5 bases, leaving 4 bases between them. The CDR3 contains 11 residues. Per germline, CDR1 DFQATT and CDR2 SNEGSKA (reference sequence). Sequencing was at survey level. Assay used: immunoSEQ multiplex PCR; TCRdb lists only in-frame clones, some missing. The data show nearly 35,000 clones, with nearly 90% seen just once and roughly 3.4% held by the top ten. This clone was observed once. The antigen is unknown. The clonotype originates from a human donor in good health. Sequencing used CD4+ T cells from blood buffy coats. V is TRBV20-1 and J is TRBJ2-5; D is ambiguous. CDR3 coding DNA: TGCAGTGCTAGAGATGAGGAGACCCAGTACTTC. It codes for CSARDEETQYF.